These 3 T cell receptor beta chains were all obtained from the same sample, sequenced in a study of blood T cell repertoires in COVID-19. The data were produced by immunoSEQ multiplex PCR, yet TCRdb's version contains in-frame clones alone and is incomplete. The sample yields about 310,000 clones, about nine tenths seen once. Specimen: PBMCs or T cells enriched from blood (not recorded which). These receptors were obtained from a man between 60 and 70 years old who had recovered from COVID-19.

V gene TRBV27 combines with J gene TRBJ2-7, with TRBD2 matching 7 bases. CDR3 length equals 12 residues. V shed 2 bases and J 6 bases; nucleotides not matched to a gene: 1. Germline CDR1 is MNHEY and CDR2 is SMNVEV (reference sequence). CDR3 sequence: CASSLQRGEQYF. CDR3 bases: TGTGCCAGCAGTTTACAGCGGGGCGAGCAGTACTTC.

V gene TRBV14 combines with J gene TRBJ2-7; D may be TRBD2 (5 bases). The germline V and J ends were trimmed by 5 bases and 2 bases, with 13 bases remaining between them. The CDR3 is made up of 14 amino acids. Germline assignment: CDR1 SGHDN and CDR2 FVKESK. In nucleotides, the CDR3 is TGTGCCAGCAGCTTTCAGCGGTTCCCCTACGAGCAGTACTTC. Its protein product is CASSFQRFPYEQYF.

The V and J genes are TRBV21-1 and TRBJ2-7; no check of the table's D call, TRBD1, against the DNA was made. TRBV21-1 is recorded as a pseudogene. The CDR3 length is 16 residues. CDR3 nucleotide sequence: TGTGCCAGCAGCATACAAGGGGGACAGGAGCTCTACGAGCAGTACTTC. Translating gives CASSIQGGQELYEQYF.